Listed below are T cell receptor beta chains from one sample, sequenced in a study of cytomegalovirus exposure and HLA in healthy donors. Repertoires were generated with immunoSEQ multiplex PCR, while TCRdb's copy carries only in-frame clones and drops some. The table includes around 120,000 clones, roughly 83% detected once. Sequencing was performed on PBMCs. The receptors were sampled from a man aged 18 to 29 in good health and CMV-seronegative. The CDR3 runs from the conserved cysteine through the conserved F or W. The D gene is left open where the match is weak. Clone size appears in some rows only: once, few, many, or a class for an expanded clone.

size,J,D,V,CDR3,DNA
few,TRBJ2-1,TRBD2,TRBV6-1,CASSESGGTYNEQFF,TGTGCCAGCAGTGAATCGGGGGGTACCTACAATGAGCAGTTCTTC
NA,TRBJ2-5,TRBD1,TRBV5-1,CASSLAGGLQETQYF,TGCGCCAGCAGCTTGGCAGGGGGTCTCCAAGAGACCCAGTACTTC
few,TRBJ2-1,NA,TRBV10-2,CASTPQGNEQFF,TGCGCCAGCACCCCCCAGGGTAATGAGCAGTTCTTC
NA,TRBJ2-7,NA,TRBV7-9,CASSLDGIYEQYF,TGTGCCAGCAGCTTAGACGGGATATACGAGCAGTACTTC
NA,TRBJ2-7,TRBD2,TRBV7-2,CASSLGLDYYEQYF,TGTGCCAGCAGCTTGGGACTAGATTACTACGAGCAGTACTTC
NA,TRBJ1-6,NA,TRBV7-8,CASSLAIGQGRSPLHF,TGTGCCAGCAGCTTAGCGATAGGTCAGGGGCGGTCACCCCTCCACTTT
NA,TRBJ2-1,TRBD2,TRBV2,CASSELREGQNEQFF,TGTGCCAGCAGTGAATTGCGGGAGGGCCAGAATGAGCAGTTCTTC
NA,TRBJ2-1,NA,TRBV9,CASSVEGETYNEQFF,TGTGCCAGCAGCGTAGAGGGGGAAACCTACAATGAGCAGTTCTTC
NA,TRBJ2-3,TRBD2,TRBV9,CASSATPGLAGVTDTQYF,TGTGCCAGCAGCGCCACCCCAGGACTAGCGGGAGTCACAGATACGCAGTATTTT
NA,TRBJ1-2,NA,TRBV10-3,CAITRGPNYGYTF,TGTGCCATCACCCGGGGTCCGAACTATGGCTACACCTTC
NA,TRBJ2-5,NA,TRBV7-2,CASSLDSVMMTQYF,TGTGCCAGCAGCTTAGATTCGGTCATGATGACCCAGTACTTC
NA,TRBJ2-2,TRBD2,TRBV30,CAWTSRGAGELFF,TGTGCCTGGACCTCCCGGGGGGCCGGGGAGCTGTTTTTT
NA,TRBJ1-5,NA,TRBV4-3,CASSQDLIGGGPQHF,TGCGCCAGCAGCCAAGATTTAATCGGCGGTGGGCCCCAGCATTTT
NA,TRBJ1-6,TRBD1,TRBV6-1,CASSLWDRGNSPLHF,TGTGCCAGCAGTTTATGGGACAGGGGGAATTCACCCCTCCACTTT
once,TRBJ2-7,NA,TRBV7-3,CASSLTPGIGEQYF,TGTGCCAGCAGCTTAACGCCAGGGATTGGCGAGCAGTACTTC
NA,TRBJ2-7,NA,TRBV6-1,CASSTPSLVGYEQYF,TGTGCCAGCAGTACCCCAAGCTTGGTCGGCTACGAGCAGTACTTC
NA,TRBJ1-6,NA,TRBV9,CASSSRTGNSPLHF,TGTGCCAGCAGCTCCAGAACAGGGAATTCACCCCTCCACTTT
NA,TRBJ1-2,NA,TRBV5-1,CASRKGGMNLNYGYTF,TGCGCCAGCAGAAAGGGAGGGATGAACTTGAACTATGGCTACACCTTC
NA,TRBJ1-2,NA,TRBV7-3,CASSHDRNYGYTF,TGTGCCAGCAGCCACGACAGGAACTATGGCTACACCTTC
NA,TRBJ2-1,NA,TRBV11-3,CASSYGGTRYNEQFF,TGTGCCAGCAGCTACGGCGGGACTCGCTACAATGAGCAGTTCTTC
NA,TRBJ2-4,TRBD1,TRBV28,CASNFGQGAAKNIQYF,TGTGCCAGCAACTTTGGACAGGGGGCGGCCAAAAACATTCAGTACTTC
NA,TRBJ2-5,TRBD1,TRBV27,CASSGQGNGETQYF,TGTGCCAGCAGTGGACAGGGGAACGGAGAGACCCAGTACTTC
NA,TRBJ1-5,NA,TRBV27,CASSLSRNQPQHF,TGTGCCAGCAGTTTATCGCGTAATCAGCCCCAGCATTTT
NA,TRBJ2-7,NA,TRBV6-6,CASSYPGLGIYEQYF,TGTGCCAGCAGTTACCCGGGTCTTGGTATCTACGAGCAGTACTTC
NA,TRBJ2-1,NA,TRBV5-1,CASSFAVGWEVNEQFF,TGCGCCAGCAGCTTCGCGGTCGGGTGGGAGGTCAATGAGCAGTTCTTC
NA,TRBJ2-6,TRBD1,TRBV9,CASSVGDRGGVRANVLTF,TGTGCCAGCAGCGTTGGAGACAGGGGGGGGGTGAGGGCCAACGTCCTGACTTTC
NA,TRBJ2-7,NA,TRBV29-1,CSVVGGPLVQYF,TGCAGCGTTGTCGGAGGGCCGTTGGTGCAGTACTTC
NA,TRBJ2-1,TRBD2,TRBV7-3,CASSLVAGGEQFF,TGTGCCAGCAGCTTAGTAGCGGGAGGCGAGCAGTTCTTC
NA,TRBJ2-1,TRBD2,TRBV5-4,CASSLRLAGGNEQFF,TGTGCCAGCAGCTTGAGACTAGCGGGAGGAAATGAGCAGTTCTTC
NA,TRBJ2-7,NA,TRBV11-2,CASSLERGESYEQYF,TGTGCCAGCAGCCTGGAAAGGGGCGAATCCTACGAGCAGTACTTC
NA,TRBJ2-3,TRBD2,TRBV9,CASSVGGRAEVTQYF,TGTGCCAGCAGCGTAGGCGGGAGGGCCGAAGTTACGCAGTATTTT
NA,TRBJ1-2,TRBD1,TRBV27,CASSFRATGDYGYTF,TGTGCCAGCAGTTTCCGCGCCACAGGGGACTATGGCTACACCTTC
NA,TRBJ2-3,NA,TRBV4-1,CASSQRLGRGTDTQYF,TGCGCCAGCAGCCAACGACTAGGTCGGGGCACAGATACGCAGTATTTT
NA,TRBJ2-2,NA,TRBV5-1,CASSSDRSGELFF,TGCGCCAGCAGCTCCGACAGGTCCGGGGAGCTGTTTTTT
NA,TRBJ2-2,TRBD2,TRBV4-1,CASSHLLSGSAFTGELFF,TGCGCCAGCAGTCACCTATTAAGCGGGAGTGCTTTCACCGGGGAGCTGTTTTTT
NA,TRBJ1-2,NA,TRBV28,CASSEGVNYGYTF,TGTGCCAGCAGTGAGGGTGTCAACTATGGCTACACCTTC
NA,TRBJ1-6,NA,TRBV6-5,CASSPGLGGSPLHF,TGTGCCAGCAGCCCGGGACTCGGCGGTTCACCCCTCCACTTT
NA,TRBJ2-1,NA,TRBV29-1,CSVVAGVYNEQFF,TGCAGCGTTGTGGCGGGTGTTTACAATGAGCAGTTCTTC
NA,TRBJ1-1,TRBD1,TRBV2,CATMGQQRVNTEAFF,TGTGCCACCATGGGACAGCAGAGGGTGAACACTGAAGCTTTCTTT
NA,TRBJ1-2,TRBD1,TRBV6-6,CASSLKGARNYGYTF,TGTGCCAGCAGTTTGAAGGGGGCGCGTAACTATGGCTACACCTTC
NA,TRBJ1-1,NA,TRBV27,CASSPRIYTEAFF,TGTGCCAGCAGTCCTAGGATCTACACTGAAGCTTTCTTT
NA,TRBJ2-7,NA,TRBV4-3,CASSQLLASYEQYF,TGCGCCAGCAGCCAACTTCTAGCGAGCTACGAGCAGTACTTC
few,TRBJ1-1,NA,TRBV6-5,CASSYSTTETEAFF,TGTGCCAGCAGTTACTCGACGACAGAGACTGAAGCTTTCTTT
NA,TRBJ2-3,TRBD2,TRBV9,CASSAILAGTTDTQYF,TGTGCCAGCAGCGCCATACTAGCGGGTACCACAGATACGCAGTATTTT
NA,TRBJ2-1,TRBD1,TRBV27,CASSPVRSDRGVSEQFF,TGTGCCAGCAGCCCAGTTCGCTCCGACAGGGGTGTCAGTGAGCAGTTCTTC
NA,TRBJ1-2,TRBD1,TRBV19,CASSTTGFNYGYTF,TGTGCCAGTAGTACGACAGGGTTTAACTATGGCTACACCTTC
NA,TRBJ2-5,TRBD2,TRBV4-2,CASSQGIEGLAGTPGYQETQYF,TGTGCCAGCAGCCAAGGTATAGAAGGACTAGCGGGAACCCCCGGGTACCAAGAGACCCAGTACTTC
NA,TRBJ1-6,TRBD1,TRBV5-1,CASSLGGQNSPLHF,TGCGCCAGCAGCTTAGGGGGCCAGAATTCACCCCTCCACTTT
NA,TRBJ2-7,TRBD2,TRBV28,CASSNLRTSGSYEQYF,TGTGCCAGCAGCAATCTCAGGACTAGCGGTAGCTACGAGCAGTACTTC
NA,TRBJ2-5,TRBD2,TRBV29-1,CSVSGRSRETQYF,TGCAGCGTTAGCGGGAGGTCGAGAGAGACCCAGTACTTC
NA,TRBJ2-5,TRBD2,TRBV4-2,CASSPAGTSVSETQYF,TGTGCCAGCAGCCCGGCCGGGACTAGCGTTTCTGAGACCCAGTACTTC
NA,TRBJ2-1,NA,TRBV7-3,CASSLTDSTISEQFF,TGTGCCAGCAGCTTAACGGATTCGACTATTTCTGAGCAGTTCTTC
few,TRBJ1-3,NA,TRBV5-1,CASSLITDGNTIYF,TGCGCCAGCAGCTTGATAACAGACGGAAACACCATATATTTT
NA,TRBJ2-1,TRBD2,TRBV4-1,CASRGYGASRTSTYNEQFF,TGCGCCAGCAGGGGATACGGGGCATCGCGGACTAGCACCTACAATGAGCAGTTCTTC
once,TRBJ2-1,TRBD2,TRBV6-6,CASSGTSGVYNEQFF,TGTGCCAGCAGTGGGACTAGCGGGGTCTACAATGAGCAGTTCTTC
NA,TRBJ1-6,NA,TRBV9,CASSADRHNSPLHF,TGTGCCAGCAGCGCGGACAGACATAATTCACCCCTCCACTTT
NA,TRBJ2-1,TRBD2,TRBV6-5,CASSYSPGLPHEQFF,TGTGCCAGCAGTTACTCACCGGGACTACCACATGAGCAGTTCTTC
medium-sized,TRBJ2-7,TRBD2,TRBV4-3,CASSQDLAGVNEQYF,TGCGCCAGCAGCCAAGACCTAGCGGGAGTGAACGAGCAGTACTTC